These T cell receptor beta chains were read from a single sample in a study of blood T cell repertoires in COVID-19. Produced via immunoSEQ multiplex PCR; TCRdb's table is partial and in-frame only. The sample comprises approximately 190,000 clones, 80% to 85% of which are singletons, and 6% to 7% rests with the top ten. Sequenced sample: peripheral blood. These receptors came from a woman between 40 and 55 years old with acute or convalescent COVID-19. Each CDR3 is given with its conserved first and last residue. The D gene is left open where the match is weak. The size field is filled for only some rows; it gives once, few, many or a size class.

j_gene | abundance | v_gene | d_gene | CDR3nt | CDR3aa
TRBJ1-2 | . | TRBV5-6 | TRBD1 | TGTGCCAGCAGCTTTGGACAGGGCTATGGCTACACCTTC | CASSFGQGYGYTF
TRBJ2-7 | . | TRBV5-1 | TRBD2 | TGCGCCAGCACCGGTCTAGCGGCGGGTGGGGAGCAGTACTTC | CASTGLAAGGEQYF
TRBJ2-2 | . | TRBV7-9 | TRBD2 | TGTGCCAGCAGCTTTGGGACTAGTTTTGGGGAGCTGTTTTTT | CASSFGTSFGELFF
TRBJ1-3 | . | TRBV7-6 | . | TGTGCCAGCAGCTTAATACAGCCTACCTTCTCTGGAAACACCATATATTTT | CASSLIQPTFSGNTIYF
TRBJ1-1 | . | TRBV13 | . | TGTGCCATCCCCCGTAGTGTGATGAACACTGAAGCTTTCTTT | CAIPRSVMNTEAFF
TRBJ1-6 | . | TRBV5-1 | . | TGCGCCAGCAGTTATAAGACAGGAGATTATAATTCACCCCTCCACTTT | CASSYKTGDYNSPLHF
TRBJ2-7 | . | TRBV2 | . | TGTGCCAGCAGTGTAGTGAACGAGCAGTACTTC | CASSVVNEQYF
TRBJ1-5 | . | TRBV28 | TRBD1 | TGTGCCAGCAGTTTACTTTCGGACAGGGGACGGGTCGCCAATCAGCCCCAGCATTTT | CASSLLSDRGRVANQPQHF
TRBJ2-3 | . | TRBV7-9 | . | TGTGCCAGCATCCGGGGGACAGATACGCAGTATTTT | CASIRGTDTQYF
TRBJ1-6 | . | TRBV5-1 | TRBD1 | TGCGCCAGCCGCGCCGGACAGGGGGATTCACCCCTCCACTTT | CASRAGQGDSPLHF
TRBJ2-2 | . | TRBV30 | . | TGTGCCTGGAGTGTAACCAGTCCCGGGGAGCTGTTTTTT | CAWSVTSPGELFF
TRBJ2-1 | . | TRBV7-7 | TRBD1 | TGTGCCAGCAGCCTACAGGGGGCTACCTACAATGAGCAGTTCTTC | CASSLQGATYNEQFF
TRBJ2-1 | . | TRBV5-1 | TRBD2 | TGCGCCAGCAGCTTGGCCTTTTCTTGGACTAGGCCCGCCAATGAGCAGTTCTTC | CASSLAFSWTRPANEQFF
TRBJ2-3 | . | TRBV24-1 | TRBD2 | TGTGCCACCAGTGATTCCCTAGGACTAGCTGAGTACACAGATACGCAGTATTTT | CATSDSLGLAEYTDTQYF
TRBJ1-4 | . | TRBV5-1 | . | TGCGCCAGCAGGGGGGGGCCCGGGGAAAAACTGTTTTTT | CASRGGPGEKLFF
TRBJ1-5 | . | TRBV6-6 | . | TGTGCCAGCAGCCCCTTAGGGGGCAATCAGCCCCAGCATTTT | CASSPLGGNQPQHF
TRBJ1-1 | . | TRBV19 | . | TGTGCCAGTAGTCCACTTTGGGGGGACACTGAAGCTTTCTTT | CASSPLWGDTEAFF
TRBJ1-1 | . | TRBV29-1 | . | TGCAGCGTGCTTAAGAGGAGAGGGGGAACTGAAGCTTTCTTT | CSVLKRRGGTEAFF
TRBJ1-1 | . | TRBV2 | . | TGTGCCAGCAGTGTTGGGCTCTTGGGGGGAGGGGTGAGGTCCACTGAAGCTTTCTTT | CASSVGLLGGGVRSTEAFF
TRBJ1-5 | once | TRBV19 | TRBD1 | TGTGCCAGTAGGGACAGGGGAACGGAGCCCCAGCATTTT | CASRDRGTEPQHF
TRBJ2-7 | . | TRBV11-2 | TRBD2 | TGTGCCAGCAGGCGACTAGCGGACCGCGCCTACGAGCAGTACTTC | CASRRLADRAYEQYF
TRBJ2-3 | . | TRBV3-1/TRBV3-2 | TRBD2 | TGTGCCAGCAGCGCCACGCGGGGTCTAGCGGGGGCCTTTAGCACAGATACGCAGTATTTT | CASSATRGLAGAFSTDTQYF
TRBJ2-1 | . | TRBV6-5 | . | TGTGCCAGCAGTTACCCCCCCTCCAATGAGCAGTTCTTC | CASSYPPSNEQFF
TRBJ2-7 | . | TRBV6-5 | . | TGTGCCAGCTGGGGCAGAGAAACCTACGAGCAGTACTTC | CASWGRETYEQYF